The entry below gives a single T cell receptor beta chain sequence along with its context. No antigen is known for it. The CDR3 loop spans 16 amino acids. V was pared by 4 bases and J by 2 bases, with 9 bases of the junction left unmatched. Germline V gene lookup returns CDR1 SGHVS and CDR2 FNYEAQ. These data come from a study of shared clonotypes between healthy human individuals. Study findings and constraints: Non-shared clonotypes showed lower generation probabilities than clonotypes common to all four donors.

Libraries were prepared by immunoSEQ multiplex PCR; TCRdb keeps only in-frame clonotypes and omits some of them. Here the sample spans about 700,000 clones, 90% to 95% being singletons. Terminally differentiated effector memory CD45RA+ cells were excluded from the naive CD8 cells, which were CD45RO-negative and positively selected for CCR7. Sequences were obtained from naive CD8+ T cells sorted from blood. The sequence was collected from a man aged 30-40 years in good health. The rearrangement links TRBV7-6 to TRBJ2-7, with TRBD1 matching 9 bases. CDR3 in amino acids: CASSSVDRGETYEQYF. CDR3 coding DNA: TGTGCCAGCAGCTCCGTGGACAGGGGCGAAACCTACGAGCAGTACTTC.